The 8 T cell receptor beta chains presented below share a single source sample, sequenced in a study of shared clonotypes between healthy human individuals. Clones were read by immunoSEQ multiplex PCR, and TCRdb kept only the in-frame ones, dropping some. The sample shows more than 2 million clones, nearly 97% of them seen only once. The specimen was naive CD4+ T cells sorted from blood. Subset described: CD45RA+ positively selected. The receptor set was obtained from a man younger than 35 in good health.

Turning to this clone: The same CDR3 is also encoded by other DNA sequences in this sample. CDR3 loop: CASSGPGQSNSPLHF. CDR3 bases: TGTGCCAGCAGTGGACCGGGACAGAGCAATTCACCCCTCCACTTT. The rearrangement uses TRBV2 and TRBJ1-6; 7 bases line up with TRBD1. The V and J ends lost 4 bases and 7 bases, in that order; junction bases with no gene match: 7. The CDR3 sequence is 15 residues long. The germline CDR1 and CDR2 sequences are SNHLY and FYNNEI.

CDR3 sequence: CASSLKNTGELFF. The CDR3 DNA sequence: TGTGCCAGCAGCTTGAAAAACACCGGGGAGCTGTTTTTT. V and J are TRBV11-3 and TRBJ2-2; the D is unclear. Germline CDR1 is SGHNT and CDR2 is YENEEA. This CDR3 comprises 13 residues. V lost 3 bases and J lost 2, with 4 bases in between.

The CDR3 loop reads CASSLYGASGKFYEQYF. CDR3 bases: TGTGCCAGCAGCTTGTATGGGGCTAGCGGAAAATTCTACGAGCAGTACTTC. V is TRBV5-4 and J is TRBJ2-7; TRBD2 matches at 7 bases. The germline gives CDR1 SGHNT, CDR2 YYREEE (reference sequence). The CDR3 spans 17 residues. The junction had 13 bases not matched to a gene; V was cut back by 1 base and J by 3 bases.

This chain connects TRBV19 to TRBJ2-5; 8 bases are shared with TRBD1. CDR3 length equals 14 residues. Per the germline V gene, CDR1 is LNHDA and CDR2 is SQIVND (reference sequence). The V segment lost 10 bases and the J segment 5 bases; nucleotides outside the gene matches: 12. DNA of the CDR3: TGTGCCACGAGGGACAGGTTAGGGCCGGAGACCCAGTACTTC. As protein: CATRDRLGPETQYF.

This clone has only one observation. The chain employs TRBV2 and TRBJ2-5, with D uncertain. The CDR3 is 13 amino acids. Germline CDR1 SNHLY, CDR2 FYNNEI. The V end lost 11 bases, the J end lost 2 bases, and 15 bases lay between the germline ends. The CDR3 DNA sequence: TGTGCCTGCTCGGTGGACGGTCAAGAGACCCAGTACTTC. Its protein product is CACSVDGQETQYF.

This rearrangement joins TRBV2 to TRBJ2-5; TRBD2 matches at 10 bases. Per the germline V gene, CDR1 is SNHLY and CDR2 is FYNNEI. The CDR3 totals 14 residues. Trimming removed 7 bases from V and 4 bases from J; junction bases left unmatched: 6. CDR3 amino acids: CASTPGTSAETQYF. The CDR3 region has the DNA TGTGCCAGCACCCCCGGGACTAGCGCAGAGACCCAGTACTTC.

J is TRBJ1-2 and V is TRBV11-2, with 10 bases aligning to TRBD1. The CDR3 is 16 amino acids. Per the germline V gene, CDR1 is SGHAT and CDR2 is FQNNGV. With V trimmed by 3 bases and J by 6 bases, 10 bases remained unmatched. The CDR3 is CASSFAGTGVYDGYTF. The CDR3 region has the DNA TGTGCCAGCAGCTTCGCTGGGACAGGGGTTTACGATGGCTACACCTTC.

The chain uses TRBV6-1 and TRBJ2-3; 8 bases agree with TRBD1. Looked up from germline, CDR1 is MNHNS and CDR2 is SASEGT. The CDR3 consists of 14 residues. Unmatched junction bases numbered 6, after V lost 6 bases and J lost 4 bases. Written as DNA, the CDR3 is TGTGCCAGCAGGTTACAGGGGGAAGCAGATACGCAGTATTTT. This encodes CASRLQGEADTQYF.